One sample yielded the 31 T cell receptor beta chains listed below, sequenced in a study of radiotherapy plus CTLA-4 blockade in lung cancer. Profiling relied on immunoSEQ multiplex PCR, and the TCRdb table lists in-frame clones only, not all of them. Of 58,000 or so clones detected, 70% to 85% appear once; the ten largest clones hold 15% to 20%. The starting material was peripheral blood, obtained from a patient treated with radiotherapy plus ipilimumab. All receptors come from a human donor with non-small cell lung cancer who had a complete response to radiotherapy plus ipilimumab.

V is TRBV9 and J is TRBJ1-5; a weak D match, TRBD1 (5 bases). The CDR3 extends over 15 amino acids. The V gene lost 3 bases and the J gene lost 3 bases, with 13 bases spanning the gap. CDR1 and CDR2 (germline): SGDLS, YYNGEE. CDR3 amino acids: CASSARGKANQPQHF. The DNA for the CDR3 is TGTGCCAGCAGCGCTAGGGGAAAGGCCAATCAGCCCCAGCATTTT.

The chain couples TRBV19 to TRBJ1-2; 9 positions agree with TRBD1. The CDR3 consists of 16 residues. The trim removed 5 bases at V and 4 bases at J, leaving 11 bases unmatched. Germline lookup yields CDR1 LNHDA and CDR2 SQIVND (reference sequence). The CDR3: CASSGIQGAIFYGYTF. CDR3 DNA sequence: TGTGCCAGTAGTGGAATACAGGGGGCTATTTTCTATGGCTACACCTTC. Variable domain in full (rest from reference TRBV19 and TRBJ1-2): DGGITQSPKYLFRKEGQNVTLSCEQNLNHDAMYWYRQDPGQGLRLIYYSQIVNDFQKGDIAEGYSVSREKKESFPLTVTSAQKNPTAFYLCASSGIQGAIFYGYTFGSGTRLTVV.

This chain joins TRBV6-5 and TRBJ1-5; perhaps TRBD1 as D (5 bases). V dropped 8 bases and J dropped 9 bases, with 17 bases sitting between them. Germline CDR1 reads MNHEY; CDR2 reads SVGAGI. The CDR3 is 13 amino acids. CDR3 protein: CASSSGGLGPQHF. CDR3 sequence (DNA): TGTGCCAGCTCCTCGGGGGGATTGGGGCCCCAGCATTTT.

This chain links TRBV29-1 with TRBJ2-1, with D possibly TRBD2 on 6 matching bases. Per the germline V gene, CDR1 is SQVTM and CDR2 is ANQGSEA. V dropped 0 bases and J dropped 5 bases, with 11 bases sitting between them. The CDR3 runs 14 residues. The DNA for the CDR3 is TGCAGCGTTGAAGACAGCGGAGGGAACAATGAGCAGTTCTTC. It codes for CSVEDSGGNNEQFF.

The chain couples TRBV10-1 to TRBJ2-2, with TRBD1 identical over 7 bases. This CDR3 region has 19 residues. Germline V lookup: CDR1 WNHNN, CDR2 SYGVQD (reference sequence). The trim removed 0 bases at V and 5 bases at J, leaving 15 bases unmatched. CDR3 coding DNA: TGCGCCAGCAGTGAGTCATTGACTCCGGGACAGACAAGAACCGGGGAGCTGTTTTTT. Amino acids: CASSESLTPGQTRTGELFF.

The chain employs TRBV5-1 and TRBJ2-2; TRBD1 matches 9 bases. V shed 0 bases and J 4 bases; nucleotides not matched to a gene: 13. CDR3 length: 19 residues. The germline gives CDR1 SGHRS, CDR2 YFSETQ. The CDR3 bases are TGCGCCAGCAGCTTGGCGGGCTCGGGACAGGGCGGAGTCACCGGGGAGCTGTTTTTT. It is translated as CASSLAGSGQGGVTGELFF.

This chain links TRBV7-9 with TRBJ2-5; 7 nucleotides match TRBD1. This CDR3 is built from 16 residues. Germline V gene lookup returns CDR1 SEHNR and CDR2 FQNEAQ (reference sequence). V lost 5 bases, J lost 4 bases, and 13 bases stayed unmatched. The CDR3 spells CASSLRTGATGETQYF. The DNA for the CDR3 is TGTGCCAGCAGCCTCCGGACAGGAGCCACCGGAGAGACCCAGTACTTC.

This clone has a single count. V is TRBV5-4 and J is TRBJ1-4; possibly TRBD1 for D (6 bases). Germline assignment: CDR1 SGHNT and CDR2 YYREEE (reference sequence). This CDR3 comprises 15 residues. Trimming took 3 bases from V and 5 from J, leaving 14 bases between them. The CDR3 region has the DNA TGTGCCAGCAGCTCGCAGACGGGACAAAATGAAAAACTGTTTTTT. Translated, it gives CASSSQTGQNEKLFF.

The genes are TRBV6-6 and TRBJ1-1; D unresolved. Germline V CDR1 and CDR2: MNHNY, SVGAGI (reference sequence). V lost 4 bases and J lost 8, with 14 bases in between. CDR3 length equals 13 residues. DNA of the CDR3: TGTGCCAGCAGTTTTTCGACATCGCCGGAAGCTTTCTTT. Translating gives CASSFSTSPEAFF.

V and J are TRBV6-5 and TRBJ1-2, with D possibly TRBD1 on 5 matching bases. CDR3 length equals 13 residues. Germline V gene data show CDR1 as MNHEY and CDR2 as SVGAGI. V was clipped by 6 bases and J by 8 bases, with 16 bases between them. CDR3 DNA: TGTGCCAGCAGAGCCCCGGGGGGAGCAGGCTACACCTTC. It specifies CASRAPGGAGYTF.

This chain uses TRBV12-5 with TRBJ2-3, with D tentatively TRBD1 (5 bases). Trimming pared 6 bases from V and 0 bases from J, leaving 7 bases between. This CDR3 contains 13 residues. The germline V gene has CDR1 LGHNT and CDR2 FRNRAP. The CDR3 here is CASGTDSTDTQYF. The CDR3 DNA is TGTGCTAGTGGGACAGATAGCACAGATACGCAGTATTTT.

This chain uses TRBV10-1 with TRBJ1-1, with 7 bases lining up with TRBD1. Germline assignment: CDR1 WNHNN and CDR2 SYGVQD (reference sequence). This CDR3 has 15 residues. After removal of 0 bases from V and 4 bases from J, the junction contained 5 bases not matched to a gene. The CDR3 is CASSESPRQGTEAFF. CDR3 in DNA: TGCGCCAGCAGTGAGTCGCCACGACAGGGCACTGAAGCTTTCTTT.

The rearrangement uses TRBV5-4 and TRBJ2-2; no reliable D call. From germline, CDR1 is SGHNT and CDR2 YYREEE (reference sequence). V dropped 1 base and J dropped 1 base, with 5 bases sitting between them. The CDR3 contains 14 residues. The CDR3 DNA reads TGTGCCAGCAGCTTGCCCCAGAACACCGGGGAGCTGTTTTTT. It translates to CASSLPQNTGELFF.

The chain employs TRBV18 and TRBJ1-5; the match to TRBD1 covers 8 bases. V shed 2 bases, J shed 3 bases, and the junction held 3 bases outside the gene matches. The CDR3 extends over 15 amino acids. Germline assignment: CDR1 KGHSH and CDR2 LQKENI. The CDR3 region is CASSPGQGDNQPQHF. In DNA form, the CDR3 reads TGTGCCAGCTCACCAGGACAGGGTGACAATCAGCCCCAGCATTTT. The variable domain in full, with the rest retrieved from reference TRBV18 and TRBJ1-5, is NAGVMQNPRHLVRRRGQEARLRCSPMKGHSHVYWYRQLPEEGLKFMVYLQKENIIDESGMPKERFSAEFPKEGPSILRIQQVVRGDSAAYFCASSPGQGDNQPQHFGDGTRLSIL.

The chain has TRBV7-6 and TRBJ1-1; 12 bases map to TRBD1. The CDR3 is 16 residues long. Trimming removed 6 bases from V and 4 bases from J; junction bases left unmatched: 9. The germline V gene has CDR1 SGHVS and CDR2 FNYEAQ. CDR3 residues: CASSPGTGGWATEAFF. The CDR3 nucleotides are TGTGCCAGCAGTCCCGGGACAGGGGGCTGGGCCACTGAAGCTTTCTTT.

The chain is built from TRBV6-6 and TRBJ2-1; D possibly corresponds to TRBD2 (5 bases). From germline, CDR1 is MNHNY and CDR2 SVGAGI (reference sequence). The V gene lost 4 bases and the J gene lost 2 bases, with 9 bases spanning the gap. CDR3 size: 14 residues. The CDR3 spells CASSSEGAYNEQFF. The CDR3 DNA reads as TGTGCCAGCAGTTCCGAGGGTGCCTACAATGAGCAGTTCTTC.

The chain employs TRBV11-2 and TRBJ1-1; the D is unclear. The CDR3 totals 15 residues. V was clipped by 0 bases and J by 3 bases, with 11 bases between them. Germline loops: CDR1 SGHAT, CDR2 FQNNGV. The CDR3 reads CASSLDRGRYTEAFF. The CDR3 region has the DNA TGTGCCAGCAGCTTAGATCGAGGCAGATACACTGAAGCTTTCTTT.

The chain combines TRBV19 with TRBJ1-1; TRBD1 matches 8 bases. Per the germline V gene, CDR1 is LNHDA and CDR2 is SQIVND (reference sequence). V lost 8 bases to trimming and J lost 4 bases; unmatched junction nucleotides: 9. The CDR3 has 14 amino acids. CDR3 protein: CASGLTGEGTEAFF. CDR3 bases: TGTGCCAGTGGATTGACAGGGGAAGGCACTGAAGCTTTCTTT.

The DNA for the CDR3 is TGTGCCATCAGGGGTGTTGTAGCGGGAGTGAATGAGCAGTTCTTC. Amino acids: CAIRGVVAGVNEQFF. The chain combines TRBV10-3 with TRBJ2-1; 9 bases map to TRBD2. The CDR3 sequence is 15 residues long. Germline V CDR1 and CDR2: ENHRY, SYGVKD. V dropped 6 bases and J dropped 7; count of bases not matched to a gene: 10.

This sequence joins TRBV25-1 and TRBJ2-1; possibly TRBD2 for D (6 bases). V gave up 4 bases and J gave up 7 bases, with 17 bases separating them. This CDR3 is 15 amino acids long. Germline CDR1 MGHDK, CDR2 SYGVNS. In DNA, the CDR3 is TGTGCCAGCAGTGCTCCGGGACGCCGGGAGAATGAGCAGTTCTTC. Encoded protein: CASSAPGRRENEQFF. Drawing the rest from reference TRBV25-1 and TRBJ2-1, the complete variable domain is EADIYQTPRYLVIGTGKKITLECSQTMGHDKMYWYQQDPGMELHLIHYSYGVNSTEKGDLSSESTVSRIRTEHFPLTLESARPSHTSQYLCASSAPGRRENEQFFGPGTRLTVL.

A single count supports this clone. V is TRBV12-5 and J is TRBJ2-3; 7 bases map to TRBD1. Unmatched junction bases numbered 5, after V lost 2 bases and J lost 6 bases. The germline V gene encodes CDR1 LGHNT and CDR2 FRNRAP. This CDR3 is 14 amino acids long. This CDR3 is CASGLRTGEDTQYF. CDR3 in DNA: TGTGCTAGTGGTTTGAGGACAGGCGAGGATACGCAGTATTTT. The full variable domain, completed using reference TRBV12-5 and TRBJ2-3, is DARVTQTPRHKVTEMGQEVTMRCQPILGHNTVFWYRQTMMQGLELLAYFRNRAPLDDSGMPKDRFSAEMPDATLATLKIQPSEPRDSAVYFCASGLRTGEDTQYFGPGTRLTVL.

The chain's CDR3 is CASSLDRGYGYTF. DNA for the CDR3: TGTGCCAGTAGCCTCGACAGGGGGTATGGCTACACCTTC. This chain links TRBV19 with TRBJ1-2, with 9 bases that match TRBD1. Germline V lookup: CDR1 LNHDA, CDR2 SQIVND (reference sequence). The CDR3 extends over 13 amino acids. Trimming removed 6 bases from V and 5 bases from J; junction bases left unmatched: 4.

The rearrangement joins TRBV19 to TRBJ1-3, with D unclear. The V end lost 5 bases, the J end lost 0 bases, and 8 bases lay between the germline ends. Germline V CDR1 and CDR2: LNHDA, SQIVND (reference sequence). The CDR3 sequence is 14 residues long. CDR3 coding DNA: TGTGCCAGTAGTGTCAAAGCCTCTGGAAACACCATATATTTT. Its protein is CASSVKASGNTIYF.

This clone was recorded only once. The genes are TRBV27 and TRBJ2-7; a weak D match, TRBD1 (6 bases). V lost 6 bases and J 6 bases, leaving 15 bases between the germline ends. The CDR3 runs to 13 residues. Germline CDR1 reads MNHEY; CDR2 reads SMNVEV (reference sequence). CDR3 DNA sequence: TGTGCCAGCAGCCCCCGCACAGGGCTCGAGCAGTACGTC. Translation: CASSPRTGLEQYV.

This clone was detected a few times. This chain connects TRBV10-3 to TRBJ2-2; possible D gene TRBD2, 5 bases. Germline CDR1 reads ENHRY; CDR2 reads SYGVKD. V lost 4 bases and J lost 2, with 11 bases in between. This CDR3 contains 15 residues. The DNA of the CDR3 is TGTGCCATCAGTGGTGGGCGGGCCAACACCGGGGAGCTGTTTTTT. Residues: CAISGGRANTGELFF.

This chain joins TRBV29-1 and TRBJ2-5; a weak D match, TRBD1 (6 bases). This CDR3 comprises 12 residues. V was trimmed by 3 bases and J by 5 bases, leaving 10 bases between them. The V gene's germline CDR1 is SQVTM and CDR2 ANQGSEA. In nucleotides, the CDR3 is TGCAGCGTTGATCAGGGGCTGGAGACCCAGTACTTC. Translation: CSVDQGLETQYF.

The chain joins TRBV5-6 to TRBJ2-7; D is perhaps TRBD2 (5 bases). Trimming took off 0 bases at V and 9 bases at J, with 7 bases between the two ends. The V gene's germline CDR1 is SGHDT and CDR2 YYEEEE. The CDR3 spans 11 residues. Here the CDR3 reads CASSLGRGQYF. DNA for the CDR3: TGTGCCAGCAGCTTGGGTCGGGGGCAGTACTTC.

The chain links TRBV5-4 to TRBJ2-7; 10 nucleotides agree with TRBD1. The germline gives CDR1 SGHNT, CDR2 YYREEE (reference sequence). V shed 4 bases, J shed 5 bases, and the junction held 9 bases outside the gene matches. There are 15 residues in the CDR3. Here the CDR3 reads CASSQTGDRGHEQYV. Here the CDR3 DNA reads TGTGCCAGCAGCCAAACAGGGGACAGGGGCCACGAGCAGTACGTC.

The chain is built from TRBV6-1 and TRBJ2-7; TRBD1 aligns across 7 bases. Germline V lookup: CDR1 MNHNS, CDR2 SASEGT. CDR3 size: 12 residues. The ends lost 7 bases at V and 9 bases at J; junction bases unmatched: 9. CDR3 coding DNA: TGTGCCAGCAACCCTGACAGGGTTCGGCAGTACTTC. Residues: CASNPDRVRQYF.

The chain uses TRBV28 and TRBJ2-7, with a tentative D call TRBD1 (5 bases). The CDR3 contains 15 residues. Germline lookup yields CDR1 MDHEN and CDR2 SYDVKM. V gave up 4 bases and J gave up 0 bases, with 13 bases separating them. The CDR3 bases are TGTGCCAGCAGTTCACCCCCAGGGATCTCCTACGAGCAGTACGTC. It specifies CASSSPPGISYEQYV.

The chain recombines TRBV4-1 with TRBJ1-6, with D perhaps matching TRBD1 (6 bases). Trimming cost V 8 bases and J 14 bases, with 19 bases left between them. Looked up from germline, CDR1 is MGHRA and CDR2 is YSYEKL. This CDR3 is 13 amino acids long. The CDR3 DNA sequence: TGCGCCAGCGGCACTACAGGGCAGGGTTCCCTCCACTTT. It yields the protein CASGTTGQGSLHF.